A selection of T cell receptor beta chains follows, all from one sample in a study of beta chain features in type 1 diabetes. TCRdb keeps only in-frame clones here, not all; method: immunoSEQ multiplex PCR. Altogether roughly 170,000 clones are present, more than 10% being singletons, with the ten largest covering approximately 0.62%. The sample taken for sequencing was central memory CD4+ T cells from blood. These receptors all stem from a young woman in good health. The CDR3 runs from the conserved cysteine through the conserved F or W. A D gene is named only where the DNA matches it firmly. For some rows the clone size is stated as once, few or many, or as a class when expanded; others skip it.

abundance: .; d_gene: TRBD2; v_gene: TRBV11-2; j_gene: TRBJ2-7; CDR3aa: CASSPGTSGRKLTYEQYF; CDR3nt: TGTGCCAGCAGCCCCGGGACTAGCGGGAGGAAATTAACCTACGAGCAGTACTTC
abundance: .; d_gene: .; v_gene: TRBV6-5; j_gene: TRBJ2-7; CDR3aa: CASSYSRYEQYF; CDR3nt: TGTGCCAGCAGTTACTCTCGCTACGAGCAGTACTTC
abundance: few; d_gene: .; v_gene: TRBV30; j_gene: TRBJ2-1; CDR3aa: CAWSVAPRSGNEQFF; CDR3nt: TGTGCCTGGAGTGTAGCCCCCAGGTCCGGCAATGAGCAGTTCTTC
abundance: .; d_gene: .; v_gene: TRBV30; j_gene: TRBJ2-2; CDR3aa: CAWRDSILNTGELFF; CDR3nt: TGTGCCTGGAGGGACTCTATCTTGAACACCGGGGAGCTGTTTTTT
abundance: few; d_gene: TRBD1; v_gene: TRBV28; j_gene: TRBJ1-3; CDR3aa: CASSTTQGRNTIYF; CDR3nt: TGTGCCAGCAGCACGACACAGGGGCGAAACACCATATATTTT
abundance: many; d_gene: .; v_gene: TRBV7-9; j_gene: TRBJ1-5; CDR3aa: CASSLDSYQPQHF; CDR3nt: TGTGCCAGCAGCTTAGACAGCTATCAGCCCCAGCATTTT
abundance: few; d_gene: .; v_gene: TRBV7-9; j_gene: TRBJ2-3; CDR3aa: CASSYQWRDTQYF; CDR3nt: TGTGCCAGCAGCTACCAGTGGAGAGATACGCAGTATTTT
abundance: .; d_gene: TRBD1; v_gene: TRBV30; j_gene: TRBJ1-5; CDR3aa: CAWSGQDQPQHF; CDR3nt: TGTGCCTGGAGCGGACAGGATCAGCCCCAGCATTTT
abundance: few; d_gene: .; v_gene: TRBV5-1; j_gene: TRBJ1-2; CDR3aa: CASSHGAAQRGGYTF; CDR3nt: TGCGCCAGCAGCCATGGCGCGGCTCAACGGGGGGGCTACACCTTC
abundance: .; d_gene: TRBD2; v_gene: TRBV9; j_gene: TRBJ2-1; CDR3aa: CASSKTGTSGPTGEQFF; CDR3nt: TGTGCCAGCAGCAAGACCGGGACTAGCGGCCCAACGGGTGAGCAGTTCTTC